One and the same sample provided the 17 T cell receptor beta chains below, sequenced in a study of shared clonotypes between healthy human individuals. Sequenced by immunoSEQ multiplex PCR; TCRdb stores in-frame clones only, minus some. The sample comprises approximately 2,000,000 clones, under 95% of which are singletons, and about 0.36% rests with the top ten. The sequenced sample consisted of naive CD4+ T cells from PBMCs. Subset reported: CD45RA+ positively selected. The receptor source for this set is a man younger than 35 in good health. Some clones in this sample may be carry-over from other donors' samples.

This chain uses TRBV28 with TRBJ2-7; 7 positions agree with TRBD2. The junction had 16 bases not matched to a gene; V was cut back by 8 bases and J by 0 bases. The CDR3 covers 17 residues. Germline CDR1 and CDR2: MDHEN and SYDVKM. The CDR3 DNA sequence: TGTGCCAGCCGGACGGGAGGACCCGACGGGGCCTCCTACGAGCAGTACTTC. Residues: CASRTGGPDGASYEQYF.

Only a few counts were recorded for this clone. The gene calls are TRBV5-1 and TRBJ2-1, with unresolved D. CDR3 length: 16 residues. Trimming pared 0 bases from V and 0 bases from J, leaving 10 bases between. Germline V gene sequence: CDR1 SGHRS, CDR2 YFSETQ. The CDR3 spells CASSLGPGDSYNEQFF. DNA of the CDR3: TGCGCCAGCAGCTTGGGTCCCGGTGACTCCTACAATGAGCAGTTCTTC.

The gene calls are TRBV5-4 and TRBJ2-1, with 10 bases fitting TRBD1. Germline CDR1 is SGHNT and CDR2 is YYREEE (reference sequence). The junction had 12 bases not matched to a gene; V was cut back by 5 bases and J by 4 bases. The CDR3 extends over 17 amino acids. The chain's CDR3 is CASSHHLTGGPYNEQFF. The CDR3 bases are TGTGCCAGCAGTCATCACTTGACAGGGGGCCCTTACAATGAGCAGTTCTTC.

Only a few counts were recorded for this clone. This chain connects TRBV11-2 to TRBJ2-5; 12 positions agree with TRBD2. From germline, CDR1 is SGHAT and CDR2 FQNNGV. The ends lost 6 bases at V and 4 bases at J; junction bases unmatched: 6. CDR3 length: 15 residues. CDR3 residues: CASRRLAGERETQYF. The CDR3 nucleotides are TGTGCCAGCAGGAGACTAGCGGGGGAGAGAGAGACCCAGTACTTC.

This chain connects TRBV27 to TRBJ1-2; D ambiguous. CDR3 length: 13 amino acids. Germline V gene lookup returns CDR1 MNHEY and CDR2 SMNVEV (reference sequence). V lost 5 bases and J lost 2, with 9 bases in between. CDR3 region: CASSRQVNYGYTF. The CDR3 coding sequence is TGTGCCAGCAGTCGCCAAGTCAACTATGGCTACACCTTC.

Turning to this clone: This sample includes further DNA sequences coding for the same CDR3. This chain uses TRBV30 with TRBJ2-5, with D perhaps TRBD2 (5 bases). The V end was cut by 0 bases, the J end by 11 bases, with 13 bases between. Germline CDR1 GTSNPN, CDR2 SVGIG (reference sequence). The CDR3 contains 12 residues. The CDR3 nucleotides are TGTGCCTGGAGTGTACTGGGGAGAGAGCAGTACTTC. This translates into CAWSVLGREQYF. Full variable domain (rest looked up from reference TRBV30 and TRBJ2-5): SQTIHQWPATLVQPVGSPLSLECTVEGTSNPNLYWYRQAAGRGLQLLFYSVGIGQISSEVPQNLSASRPQDRQFILSSKKLLLSDSGFYLCAWSVLGREQYFGPGTRLLVL.

Details on this clone: Other nucleotide sequences from this sample produce the same CDR3. The chain has TRBV5-1 and TRBJ2-1; the match to TRBD2 covers 12 bases. This CDR3 is 15 amino acids long. The V gene's germline CDR1 is SGHRS and CDR2 YFSETQ. V shed 5 bases, J shed 9 bases, and the junction held 9 bases outside the gene matches. For the CDR3, the DNA is TGCGCCAGCAGTCCGCTAGCGGGAGGGCCCGGTGAGCAGTTCTTC. The encoded protein is CASSPLAGGPGEQFF.

The chain is built from TRBV28 and TRBJ1-2; the match to TRBD1 covers 9 bases. After removal of 1 base from V and 4 bases from J, the junction contained 1 base not matched to a gene. Germline V gives CDR1 MDHEN, CDR2 SYDVKM. This CDR3 has 14 residues. Here the CDR3 reads CASSLSGQGYGYTF. CDR3 in DNA: TGTGCCAGCAGTTTATCGGGACAGGGCTATGGCTACACCTTC.

The chain carries TRBV29-1 and TRBJ2-2; D is perhaps TRBD1 (5 bases). Between the trimmed V and J ends, which lost 1 base and 2 bases, there was a span of 8 bases. The length of the CDR3 is 14 residues. Looked up from germline, CDR1 is SQVTM and CDR2 is ANQGSEA. CDR3 in amino acids: CSVEGGQNTGELFF. The CDR3 coding sequence is TGCAGCGTTGAAGGTGGACAAAACACCGGGGAGCTGTTTTTT.

The chain has TRBV4-1 and TRBJ1-2; D unclear. The germline V gene encodes CDR1 MGHRA and CDR2 YSYEKL. CDR3 length equals 12 residues. Trimming removed 1 base at V and 9 bases at J, with 9 bases between. The CDR3 DNA reads TGCGCCAGCAGCCAAGTGGGCGTAAGCTACACCTTC. This translates into CASSQVGVSYTF.

The chain joins TRBV5-1 to TRBJ2-5; 8 bases fit TRBD1. Germline assignment: CDR1 SGHRS and CDR2 YFSETQ. With 3 bases clipped from V and 0 bases from J, the junction kept 16 bases outside the gene matches. The CDR3 runs 19 residues. The CDR3 loop reads CASSSRPQGGSGYQETQYF. The CDR3 DNA follows: TGCGCCAGCAGCTCACGTCCACAGGGGGGTAGCGGATACCAAGAGACCCAGTACTTC.

V gene TRBV21-1 combines with J gene TRBJ1-3. TRBV21-1 is designated a pseudogene. The CDR3 is 15 amino acids. The CDR3 coding sequence is TGTGCCAGCAGCAAAGCGGAGAGCTCTGGAAACACCATATATTTT. Encoded protein: CASSKAESSGNTIYF.

The rearrangement joins TRBV28 to TRBJ2-7; D ambiguous. Trimming left V 9 bases short and J 3 bases short, with 15 bases between. In germline, CDR1 is MDHEN, CDR2 SYDVKM. The CDR3 runs to 13 residues. The CDR3 bases are TGTGCCAGTATCGACCCATTGGTCTACGAGCAGTACTTC. This sequence encodes CASIDPLVYEQYF.

The chain recombines TRBV27 with TRBJ1-6; D is unclear. The germline CDR1 and CDR2 sequences are MNHEY and SMNVEV (reference sequence). The ends were cut back, 6 bases at V and 5 bases at J, with 14 bases in the middle. The CDR3 contains 15 residues. As DNA, the CDR3 is TGTGCCAGCAGCCGTGGATGGGAAAATAATTCACCCCTCCACTTT. It specifies CASSRGWENNSPLHF.

This chain uses TRBV19 with TRBJ1-2; maybe TRBD1 (6 bases). V was cut by 3 bases and J by 7 bases, with 15 bases left in between. The CDR3 contains 14 residues. Looked up from germline, CDR1 is LNHDA and CDR2 is SQIVND (reference sequence). The chain's CDR3 is CASSMIGGASGYTF. Written as DNA, the CDR3 is TGTGCCAGTAGTATGATTGGGGGCGCAAGTGGCTACACCTTC.

The genes are TRBV19 and TRBJ2-7; 11 bases match TRBD1. Germline CDR1 reads LNHDA; CDR2 reads SQIVND (reference sequence). Trimming at V came to 3 bases and at J to 3 bases, leaving 4 bases not matched to a gene. The CDR3 sequence is 15 residues long. The DNA for the CDR3 is TGTGCCAGTAGTATGTCCGGGACAGGGGGCTACGAGCAGTACTTC. It translates to CASSMSGTGGYEQYF.

The chain links TRBV28 to TRBJ2-7; D not resolved. Trimming removed 5 bases at V and 3 bases at J, with 20 bases between. The germline V gene encodes CDR1 MDHEN and CDR2 SYDVKM. CDR3 length equals 16 residues. The CDR3 reads CASSPPGLSLGYEQYF. CDR3 in DNA: TGTGCCAGCAGTCCACCCGGGCTGAGTCTAGGCTACGAGCAGTACTTC.